Included here is one TCR beta chain sequence, with context. Profiled with immunoSEQ multiplex PCR; TCRdb holds only in-frame clones, not every one. Of roughly 26,000 clones in the sample, around 83% were seen once. The sample comes from a study of blood T cell repertoires in COVID-19. Overall study: Donors in the United States, Italy and Spain gave samples during acute or convalescent COVID-19.

CDR3 length: 16 residues. Germline V gives CDR1 MNHNY, CDR2 SVGAGI (reference sequence). Trimming at V came to 11 bases and at J to 2 bases, leaving 13 bases not matched to a gene. This clonotype was obtained from a human donor in a cohort sampled during active COVID-19. Source material: peripheral blood. This rearrangement joins TRBV6-6 to TRBJ2-3, with 10 bases aligning to TRBD1. CDR3 in amino acids: CACCLGGQGHTDTQYF. The DNA for the CDR3 is TGTGCCTGCTGTCTAGGGGGACAGGGGCACACAGATACGCAGTATTTT.